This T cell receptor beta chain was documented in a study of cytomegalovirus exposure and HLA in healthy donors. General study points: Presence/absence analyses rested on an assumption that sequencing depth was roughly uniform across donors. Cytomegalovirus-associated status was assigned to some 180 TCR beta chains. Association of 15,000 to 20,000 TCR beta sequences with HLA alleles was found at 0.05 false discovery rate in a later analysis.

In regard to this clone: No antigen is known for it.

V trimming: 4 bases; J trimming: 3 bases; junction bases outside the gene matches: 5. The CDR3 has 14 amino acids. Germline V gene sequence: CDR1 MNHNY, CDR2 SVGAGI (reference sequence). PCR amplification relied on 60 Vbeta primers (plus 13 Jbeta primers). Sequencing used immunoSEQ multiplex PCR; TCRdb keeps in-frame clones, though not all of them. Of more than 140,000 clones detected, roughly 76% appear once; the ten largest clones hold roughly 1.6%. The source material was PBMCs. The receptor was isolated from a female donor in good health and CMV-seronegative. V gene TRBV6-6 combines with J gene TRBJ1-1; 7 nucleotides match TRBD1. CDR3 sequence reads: CASSSNTGDTEAFF. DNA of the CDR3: TGTGCCAGCAGTTCAAATACAGGGGACACTGAAGCTTTCTTT.